This T cell receptor (beta chain) was documented in a study of blood T cell repertoires in COVID-19. About the research overall: T cells, B-cell-depleted T cells, or PBMCs supplied cDNA or gDNA.

The CDR3 is made up of 16 amino acids. Germline V CDR1 and CDR2: SGHRS, YFSETQ. V gave up 0 bases and J gave up 9 bases; unmatched junction bases: 10. How the authors handled the data: Reference gene primer amplification yielded estimated nucleated cell counts. Here immunoSEQ multiplex PCR was the method, and the copy in TCRdb shows in-frame clones only, minus some. That table is the source of V, J and clone size, and D and trimming were worked out from the DNA. The sample contains about 200,000 clones, around 80% of which appear only once. The chain links TRBV5-1 to TRBJ2-1, with 9 bases aligning to TRBD2. Sequencing was carried out using peripheral blood. The sequence was obtained from a woman in her seventies with acute or convalescent COVID-19. CDR3 amino acids: CASSLAPSGEPGEQFF. As DNA, the CDR3 is TGCGCCAGCAGCTTGGCCCCTAGCGGGGAACCCGGTGAGCAGTTCTTC.